Below are 14 T cell receptor beta chains sequenced from a single sample in a study of T cell repertoires in cytomegalovirus infection. One entry per CDR3 protein, called by TCRdb with MiXCR from the reads. The data contain 120,000 to 150,000 distinct CDR3 sequences, 5% to 6.5% of them singletons. The sequencing input was PBMCs. The source is a human donor in good health (CMV status not recorded). Some clones in this sample may be carry-over from other donors' samples.

Concerning this clonotype itself: Given a much more abundant clone one base away, this may be a read error. J is TRBJ2-1 and V is TRBV7-9, with 10 bases that match TRBD2. After removal of 4 bases from V and 6 bases from J, the junction contained 9 bases not matched to a gene. The CDR3 has 16 amino acids. The germline V gene has CDR1 SEHNR and CDR2 FQNEAQ (reference sequence). The CDR3 DNA sequence: TGTGCCAGCAGCTCACCGCAGCGGGGGGGACCCAATGAGCAGTTCTTC. This encodes CASSSPQRGGPNEQFF.

This clonotype has at least ten counts. This sequence joins TRBV28 and TRBJ1-4; D is uncertain. This CDR3 is built from 12 residues. Looked up from germline, CDR1 is MDHEN and CDR2 is SYDVKM. Trimming removed 6 bases at V and 7 bases at J, with 9 bases between. DNA of the CDR3: TGTGCCAGCAGACTAAACGGTGAAAAACTGTTTTTT. It yields the protein CASRLNGEKLFF.

This clonotype was seen a handful of times. This chain connects TRBV5-1 to TRBJ2-7; 8 nucleotides agree with TRBD1. V lost 4 bases to trimming and J lost 2 bases; unmatched junction nucleotides: 11. The germline CDR1 and CDR2 sequences are SGHRS and YFSETQ. The CDR3 covers 16 residues. The CDR3 bases are TGCGCCAGCAGCCCTCCTAGGGGGACAGGTACCTACGAGCAGTACTTC. Residues: CASSPPRGTGTYEQYF.

This clonotype has at least ten counts. The genes are TRBV19 and TRBJ1-1, with TRBD1 matching over 9 bases. Germline V gene data show CDR1 as LNHDA and CDR2 as SQIVND (reference sequence). The CDR3 has 16 amino acids. The ends lost 3 bases at V and 6 bases at J; junction bases unmatched: 11. CDR3 loop: CASSILPGQGRPEAFF. DNA of the CDR3: TGTGCCAGTAGTATCCTGCCGGGACAGGGAAGGCCTGAAGCTTTCTTT.

There are many counts of this clonotype. The V and J genes are TRBV2 and TRBJ2-5; tentatively, D is TRBD2 (5 bases). V lost 5 bases to trimming and J lost 10 bases, with 11 bases between them. Germline-derived CDR1 and CDR2 are SNHLY and FYNNEI. This CDR3 has 11 residues. The CDR3 DNA is TGTGCCAGCAGTTCGGGATCGGGCCAGTACTTC. It translates to CASSSGSGQYF. The full variable domain, in which reference TRBV2 and TRBJ2-5 provide the parts outside the CDR3, is EPEVTQTPSHQVTQMGQEVILRCVPISNHLYFYWYRQILGQKVEFLVSFYNNEISEKSEIFDDQFSVERPDGSNFTLKIRSTKLEDSAMYFCASSSGSGQYFGPGTRLLVL.

This clonotype was observed many times. The chain's CDR3 is CASSFGHYTEAFF. CDR3 bases: TGTGCCAGCAGCTTTGGACACTACACTGAAGCTTTCTTT. The V call is TRBV7-2, the J call TRBJ1-1; weak D call: TRBD1 (5 bases). The CDR3 has 13 amino acids. Between the trimmed V and J ends, which lost 3 bases and 3 bases, there was a span of 8 bases. Germline CDR1 is SGHTA and CDR2 is FQGNSA.

In this sample, this clonotype turned up many times. V and J are TRBV7-7 and TRBJ2-1, with D possibly matching TRBD1 (6 bases). From germline, CDR1 is SSHAT and CDR2 FNYEAQ (reference sequence). The CDR3 length is 13 residues. V was cut by 4 bases and J by 3 bases, with 7 bases left in between. The CDR3 nucleotides read TGTGCCAGCAGCTCGGACAGCTACAATGAGCAGTTCTTC. Protein: CASSSDSYNEQFF.

This clonotype was detected ten times or more. The chain's CDR3 is CSAAPSGFEAFF. The CDR3 DNA reads as TGCAGTGCAGCCCCTTCCGGGTTTGAAGCTTTCTTT. The chain is built from TRBV20-1 and TRBJ1-1; D not resolved. This CDR3 is built from 12 residues. Trimming shortened V by 6 bases and J by 7 bases, and 15 bases separated the two germline ends. Germline V gives CDR1 DFQATT, CDR2 SNEGSKA (reference sequence).

This clonotype was observed at least ten times. This chain links TRBV7-2 with TRBJ1-2; D possibly corresponds to TRBD1 (5 bases). V lost 2 bases to trimming and J lost 3 bases, with 13 bases between them. Germline CDR1 and CDR2: SGHTA and FQGNSA. The CDR3 totals 15 residues. CDR3 residues: CASSLQGGFDYGYTF. For the CDR3, the DNA is TGTGCCAGCAGCTTACAGGGTGGATTTGACTATGGCTACACCTTC.

CDR3 sequence (DNA): TGCAGCGTTCTTGTCAGCACAGATACGCAGTATTTT. Residues: CSVLVSTDTQYF. This sequence joins TRBV29-1 and TRBJ2-3; no definite D call. Per the germline V gene, CDR1 is SQVTM and CDR2 is ANQGSEA. Trimming removed 5 bases from V and 0 bases from J, with 6 bases in between. The CDR3 sequence is 12 residues long.

This clonotype was seen ten or more times. V gene TRBV7-2 combines with J gene TRBJ1-2; no firm D call. This CDR3 spans 15 amino acids. V lost 2 bases and J 0 bases, leaving 10 bases between the germline ends. Germline CDR1 reads SGHTA; CDR2 reads FQGNSA. The CDR3: CASSLHDTANYGYTF. CDR3 in DNA: TGTGCCAGCAGCTTACATGATACAGCTAACTATGGCTACACCTTC.

This clonotype was recorded many times. The V and J genes are TRBV6-6 and TRBJ2-6, with 9 bases aligning to TRBD1. V dropped 6 bases and J dropped 1; count of bases not matched to a gene: 10. The germline gives CDR1 MNHNY, CDR2 SVGAGI (reference sequence). The CDR3 totals 18 residues. CDR3 in DNA: TGTGCCAGCAGACAGGGGGCCCGCCGATGGTCTGGGGCCAACGTCCTGACTTTC. Protein sequence: CASRQGARRWSGANVLTF.

The table lists this clonotype with many counts. The chain employs TRBV19 and TRBJ2-1, with TRBD1 identical over 10 bases. Germline V lookup: CDR1 LNHDA, CDR2 SQIVND (reference sequence). The CDR3 spans 15 residues. Trimming at V came to 8 bases and at J to 5 bases, leaving 9 bases not matched to a gene. CDR3 in amino acids: CASWGSGQGNNEQFF. Here the CDR3 DNA reads TGTGCCAGTTGGGGCTCGGGACAGGGGAACAATGAGCAGTTCTTC.

The table lists this clonotype with many counts. This rearrangement joins TRBV27 to TRBJ2-5; possibly TRBD1 for D (6 bases). Germline V gene data show CDR1 as MNHEY and CDR2 as SMNVEV (reference sequence). Trimming removed 4 bases from V and 1 base from J, with 10 bases in between. The CDR3 is 14 residues long. CDR3 sequence: CASSSLGAQETQYF. CDR3 coding DNA: TGTGCCAGCAGTTCGCTGGGGGCCCAAGAGACCCAGTACTTC.